This T cell receptor beta chain is drawn from a study of blood T cell repertoires in COVID-19. In the study overall: Material from acute and convalescent COVID-19 was sourced from the United States, Italy and Spain. T cells, B-cell-depleted T cells, or PBMCs provided the cDNA or gDNA that served as material.

Categorization into cohorts depended on clinical history that participants reported. Donors in Cohort 3 who had recovered were those with two negative PCRs, healthcare professional clearance, or resolution of their symptoms. The method was immunoSEQ multiplex PCR; TCRdb's version includes in-frame clones alone and lacks a portion of them. This sample has 350,000 to 450,000 clones, with around 91% found just once. J gave up 2 bases and V 0 bases, and 6 bases lay outside the gene matches. The CDR3 contains 16 residues. Germline assignment: CDR1 SGHRS and CDR2 YFSETQ. This clonotype was sampled from a man aged 25 to 40 who had recovered from COVID-19. This chain links TRBV5-1 with TRBJ2-7, with 9 nucleotides matching TRBD1. Source material: PBMCs or T cells enriched from blood (not recorded which). CDR3 sequence: CASSLEGTGPTYEQYF. In DNA form, the CDR3 reads TGCGCCAGCAGCTTGGAGGGGACAGGGCCCACCTACGAGCAGTACTTC. The whole variable domain, remainder taken from reference TRBV5-1 and TRBJ2-7, is KAGVTQTPRYLIKTRGQQVTLSCSPISGHRSVSWYQQTPGQGLQFLFEYFSETQRNKGNFPGRFSGRQFSNSRSEMNVSTLELGDSALYLCASSLEGTGPTYEQYFGPGTRLTVT.